Listed here is a single T cell receptor beta chain. The sample originates from a study of T cell changes during pregnancy in multiple sclerosis. Trimming removed 3 bases at V and 3 bases at J, with 15 bases between. Germline V gives CDR1 KGHSH, CDR2 LQKENI. The CDR3 loop spans 15 amino acids. Using immunoSEQ multiplex PCR, the repertoire was profiled, and TCRdb retains in-frame clones only, with some absent. This table has roughly 39,000 clones, over 90% appearing once. The genes are TRBV18 and TRBJ2-7, with a possible D match to TRBD1 (6 bases). This sample comprised CD4+ T cells from peripheral blood mononuclear cells, obtained after pregnancy. The TCR sequence derives from a female donor in good health, enrolled as a control in a pregnancy study. The CDR3 spells CASSPVPRGYYEQYF. The CDR3 DNA follows: TGTGCCAGCTCACCGGTCCCCAGGGGATACTACGAGCAGTACTTC.